This T cell receptor (beta chain) is drawn from a study of blood T cell repertoires in COVID-19. Assay used: immunoSEQ multiplex PCR; TCRdb lists only in-frame clones, some missing. This table has roughly 170,000 clones, 85% to 90% appearing once. This CDR3 spans 11 amino acids. The sequence was obtained from a man between 70 and 80 years old with active or convalescent COVID-19. This sequence joins TRBV21-1 and TRBJ1-5; whether TRBD1, the table's D call, matches the DNA was not checked. TRBV21-1 is recorded as a pseudogene. The specimen sequenced was peripheral blood. The CDR3 nucleotides are TGTGCCAGCAGCAGGCCTGGGCCCCAGCATTTT. This translates into CASSRPGPQHF.